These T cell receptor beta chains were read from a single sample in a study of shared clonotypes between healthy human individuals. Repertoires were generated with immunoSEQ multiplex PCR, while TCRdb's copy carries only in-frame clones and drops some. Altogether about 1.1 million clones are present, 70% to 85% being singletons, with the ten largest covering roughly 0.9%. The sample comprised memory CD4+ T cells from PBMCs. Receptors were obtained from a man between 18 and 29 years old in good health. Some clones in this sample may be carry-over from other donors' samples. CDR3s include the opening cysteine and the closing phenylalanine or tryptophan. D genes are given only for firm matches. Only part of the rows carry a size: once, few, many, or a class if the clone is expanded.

CDR3 protein: CASSRQGLQETQYF; CDR3 DNA: TGTGCCAGCAGCCGACAGGGTTTGCAAGAGACCCAGTACTTC; V gene: TRBV28; J gene: TRBJ2-5; D gene: TRBD1; clone size: NA
CDR3 protein: CASSQETRDGYTF; CDR3 DNA: TGCGCCAGCAGCCAAGAGACTCGGGATGGCTACACCTTC; V gene: TRBV4-1; J gene: TRBJ1-2; D gene: NA; clone size: few
CDR3 protein: CASSLGGGYNEQFF; CDR3 DNA: TGCGCCAGCAGCTTGGGGGGAGGCTACAATGAGCAGTTCTTC; V gene: TRBV5-1; J gene: TRBJ2-1; D gene: NA; clone size: NA
CDR3 protein: CASSLGGYEQYF; CDR3 DNA: TGCGCCAGCAGCTTGGGAGGGTACGAGCAGTACTTC; V gene: TRBV5-1; J gene: TRBJ2-7; D gene: NA; clone size: NA
CDR3 protein: CASSRDGTGVFYGYTF; CDR3 DNA: TGTGCCAGCAGCCGGGACGGGACAGGAGTATTCTATGGCTACACCTTC; V gene: TRBV4-2; J gene: TRBJ1-2; D gene: TRBD1; clone size: few
CDR3 protein: CSVEEADTQYF; CDR3 DNA: TGCAGCGTTGAAGAGGCGGATACGCAGTATTTT; V gene: TRBV29-1; J gene: TRBJ2-3; D gene: NA; clone size: NA
CDR3 protein: CASRMTGGSYEQYF; CDR3 DNA: TGCGCCAGCAGGATGACAGGGGGGTCCTACGAGCAGTACTTC; V gene: TRBV5-1; J gene: TRBJ2-7; D gene: TRBD1; clone size: NA
CDR3 protein: CASSVTGVPYGYTF; CDR3 DNA: TGTGCCAGCAGCGTAACCGGCGTCCCGTATGGCTACACCTTC; V gene: TRBV9; J gene: TRBJ1-2; D gene: NA; clone size: NA
CDR3 protein: CSVGQGNQPQHF; CDR3 DNA: TGCAGCGTTGGGCAGGGCAATCAGCCCCAGCATTTT; V gene: TRBV29-1; J gene: TRBJ1-5; D gene: NA; clone size: few
CDR3 protein: CASSPDRGYEQYF; CDR3 DNA: TGTGCCAGCAGCCCGGACAGGGGGTACGAGCAGTACTTC; V gene: TRBV5-6; J gene: TRBJ2-7; D gene: TRBD1; clone size: NA
CDR3 protein: CASSSGQGSFNEKLFF; CDR3 DNA: TGTGCCAGCAGCTCAGGACAGGGGTCTTTTAATGAAAAACTGTTTTTT; V gene: TRBV11-2; J gene: TRBJ1-4; D gene: TRBD1; clone size: NA
CDR3 protein: CASSANRGPNYGYTF; CDR3 DNA: TGTGCCAGTAGTGCGAACAGGGGTCCCAACTATGGCTACACCTTC; V gene: TRBV19; J gene: TRBJ1-2; D gene: TRBD1; clone size: NA
CDR3 protein: CASSFKQRGLQFF; CDR3 DNA: TGTGCCAGCAGCTTTAAACAAAGGGGTCTGCAGTTCTTC; V gene: TRBV5-6; J gene: TRBJ2-1; D gene: NA; clone size: NA
CDR3 protein: CASSHSGGSRNEQYF; CDR3 DNA: TGTGCCAGCAGTCACTCAGGCGGGAGCCGGAACGAGCAGTACTTC; V gene: TRBV28; J gene: TRBJ2-7; D gene: TRBD2; clone size: NA
CDR3 protein: CASTRYEQYF; CDR3 DNA: TGTGCCAGCACCCGGTACGAGCAGTACTTC; V gene: TRBV27; J gene: TRBJ2-7; D gene: NA; clone size: once
CDR3 protein: CASSSGLSGNTIYF; CDR3 DNA: TGTGCCAGCAGTTCAGGGCTGTCTGGAAACACCATATATTTT; V gene: TRBV28; J gene: TRBJ1-3; D gene: NA; clone size: NA
CDR3 protein: CASSGAQTETQYF; CDR3 DNA: TGTGCCAGCAGCGGGGCACAAACCGAGACCCAGTACTTC; V gene: TRBV7-6; J gene: TRBJ2-5; D gene: NA; clone size: NA
CDR3 protein: CASSKTGVIFLGNQPQHF; CDR3 DNA: TGTGCCAGCAGCAAAACAGGGGTTATATTCCTCGGCAATCAGCCCCAGCATTTT; V gene: TRBV21-1; J gene: TRBJ1-5; D gene: NA; clone size: NA
CDR3 protein: CASSLATGSLDTQYF; CDR3 DNA: TGCGCCAGCAGCTTGGCTACAGGGAGTTTAGATACGCAGTATTTT; V gene: TRBV5-1; J gene: TRBJ2-3; D gene: NA; clone size: many
CDR3 protein: CASSDGAGGYEQYF; CDR3 DNA: TGTGCCAGCAGTGATGGCGCGGGAGGGTACGAGCAGTACTTC; V gene: TRBV2; J gene: TRBJ2-7; D gene: TRBD2; clone size: once
CDR3 protein: CASSPGDRGQETQYF; CDR3 DNA: TGTGCCAGCTCACCAGGGGACAGGGGGCAAGAGACCCAGTACTTC; V gene: TRBV18; J gene: TRBJ2-5; D gene: TRBD1; clone size: NA
CDR3 protein: CASSSGAATSYEQYF; CDR3 DNA: TGTGCCAGCAGCTCAGGGGCGGCCACCTCCTACGAGCAGTACTTC; V gene: TRBV7-2; J gene: TRBJ2-7; D gene: NA; clone size: NA
CDR3 protein: CASQGDRTGYRETQYF; CDR3 DNA: TGTGCCAGCCAGGGGGACCGGACAGGGTACCGAGAGACCCAGTACTTC; V gene: TRBV19; J gene: TRBJ2-5; D gene: TRBD1; clone size: NA
CDR3 protein: CASSLTVGMGGSEPQHF; CDR3 DNA: TGTGCCAGCAGTTTAACTGTGGGGATGGGGGGCTCAGAGCCCCAGCATTTT; V gene: TRBV28; J gene: TRBJ1-5; D gene: NA; clone size: NA
CDR3 protein: CASLKFGGANVLTF; CDR3 DNA: TGTGCCAGTCTTAAGTTTGGCGGGGCCAACGTCCTGACTTTC; V gene: TRBV19; J gene: TRBJ2-6; D gene: NA; clone size: NA
CDR3 protein: CASAKGTGEYEQYF; CDR3 DNA: TGTGCCAGTGCCAAAGGGACAGGGGAGTACGAGCAGTACTTC; V gene: TRBV19; J gene: TRBJ2-7; D gene: TRBD1; clone size: many
CDR3 protein: CASSDSTTPNQPQHF; CDR3 DNA: TGTGCCAGCAGTGACTCAACAACACCCAATCAGCCCCAGCATTTT; V gene: TRBV25-1; J gene: TRBJ1-5; D gene: NA; clone size: NA
CDR3 protein: CAISESGLNTEAFF; CDR3 DNA: TGTGCCATCAGTGAGTCGGGGTTGAACACTGAAGCTTTCTTT; V gene: TRBV10-3; J gene: TRBJ1-1; D gene: NA; clone size: NA
CDR3 protein: CASSLSGIGTDTQYF; CDR3 DNA: TGTGCCAGCAGTCTAAGCGGGATTGGCACAGATACGCAGTATTTT; V gene: TRBV7-3; J gene: TRBJ2-3; D gene: TRBD2; clone size: once
CDR3 protein: CATSTTVLNTEAFF; CDR3 DNA: TGTGCCACATCGACGACAGTGCTGAACACTGAAGCTTTCTTT; V gene: TRBV19; J gene: TRBJ1-1; D gene: NA; clone size: NA
CDR3 protein: CASSQEFGQANEKLFF; CDR3 DNA: TGCGCCAGCAGCCAAGAGTTTGGGCAGGCTAATGAAAAACTGTTTTTT; V gene: TRBV4-3; J gene: TRBJ1-4; D gene: NA; clone size: NA
CDR3 protein: CASSQAPPYQGPNEQFF; CDR3 DNA: TGCGCCAGCAGCCAAGCCCCTCCATACCAGGGACCCAATGAGCAGTTCTTC; V gene: TRBV4-1; J gene: TRBJ2-1; D gene: NA; clone size: NA
CDR3 protein: CASSPGTGDTEAFF; CDR3 DNA: TGTGCCAGCAGTCCCGGGACAGGGGACACTGAAGCTTTCTTT; V gene: TRBV28; J gene: TRBJ1-1; D gene: TRBD1; clone size: NA
CDR3 protein: CASSSRSGANVLTF; CDR3 DNA: TGTGCCAGCAGTTCCCGCTCTGGGGCCAACGTCCTGACTTTC; V gene: TRBV27; J gene: TRBJ2-6; D gene: NA; clone size: NA
CDR3 protein: CASSSTGGPYNEQFF; CDR3 DNA: TGTGCCAGCAGTTCGACAGGGGGCCCCTACAATGAGCAGTTCTTC; V gene: TRBV6-5; J gene: TRBJ2-1; D gene: TRBD1; clone size: NA
CDR3 protein: CASSLGAVRLYEQYF; CDR3 DNA: TGTGCCAGCAGCTTGGGAGCGGTTCGCCTCTACGAGCAGTACTTC; V gene: TRBV5-4; J gene: TRBJ2-7; D gene: NA; clone size: NA
CDR3 protein: CASSFDPNTGELFF; CDR3 DNA: TGTGCCAGCAGCTTCGACCCGAACACCGGGGAGCTGTTTTTT; V gene: TRBV7-9; J gene: TRBJ2-2; D gene: NA; clone size: once
CDR3 protein: CASSALSTSGNTIYF; CDR3 DNA: TGTGCCAGCAGCGCCCTGAGTACCTCTGGAAACACCATATATTTT; V gene: TRBV6-1; J gene: TRBJ1-3; D gene: NA; clone size: few
CDR3 protein: CASSQLGQGANQPQHF; CDR3 DNA: TGTGCCAGCAGCCAATTGGGCCAGGGAGCAAATCAGCCCCAGCATTTT; V gene: TRBV16; J gene: TRBJ1-5; D gene: NA; clone size: NA
CDR3 protein: CASSLEVRGQGDEQFF; CDR3 DNA: TGCGCCAGCAGCTTGGAGGTTAGGGGCCAGGGCGATGAGCAGTTCTTC; V gene: TRBV5-1; J gene: TRBJ2-1; D gene: NA; clone size: once